A single sample is the source of the 32 T cell receptor beta chains below, sequenced in a study of post-analysis software for immune sequencing data. Study-level results: Patients carried roughly five TRBV segments more frequently than controls did, and TRBV5-6, TRBV5-1 and TRBV20-1 were among them.

Unique molecular identifiers featured in each of the TCR beta cDNA libraries. TCRdb re-called the PCR reads through MiXCR, storing one row per CDR3 protein. The data hold just over 250,000 distinct CDR3 sequences, with less than 40% observed a single time. Antigens for these TCRs are unknown. The material sequenced was blood. These receptors originate from a girl aged 5 to 17 with multiple sclerosis.

This clonotype was detected a few times. The chain uses TRBV7-2 and TRBJ2-1; 7 bases match TRBD2. The J segment lost 8 bases and the V segment lost 1 base, leaving 23 bases of the junction unmatched. The CDR3 covers 20 residues. CDR1 and CDR2 (germline): SGHTA, FQGNSA. The CDR3: CASSLVPELAALGLLDEQFF. In nucleotides, the CDR3 is TGTGCCAGCAGCTTAGTCCCGGAGCTAGCGGCGCTAGGGCTTCTCGATGAGCAGTTCTTC.

The chain combines TRBV5-1 with TRBJ2-2, with 7 positions matching TRBD2. The CDR3 is 15 residues long. Germline V CDR1 and CDR2: SGHRS, YFSETQ. The junction had 6 bases not matched to a gene; V was cut back by 4 bases and J by 3 bases. In nucleotides, the CDR3 is TGCGCCAGCAGCCCTCGGACTAGGGACACCGGGGAGCTGTTTTTT. Protein product: CASSPRTRDTGELFF. Complete variable domain (other parts from reference TRBV5-1 and TRBJ2-2): KAGVTQTPRYLIKTRGQQVTLSCSPISGHRSVSWYQQTPGQGLQFLFEYFSETQRNKGNFPGRFSGRQFSNSRSEMNVSTLELGDSALYLCASSPRTRDTGELFFGEGSRLTVL.

The chain couples TRBV20-1 to TRBJ2-7, with 8 nucleotides matching TRBD2. The V segment lost 3 bases and the J segment 3 bases; nucleotides outside the gene matches: 4. The germline gives CDR1 DFQATT, CDR2 SNEGSKA (reference sequence). CDR3 length equals 13 residues. In DNA form, the CDR3 reads TGCAGTGCTAGGGAGACTAGCGACTACGAGCAGTACTTC. It codes for CSARETSDYEQYF.

The sample holds many counts of this clonotype. This chain uses TRBV20-1 with TRBJ2-3; D uncertain. Germline V gene lookup returns CDR1 DFQATT and CDR2 SNEGSKA (reference sequence). CDR3 size: 12 residues. The ends were cut back, 0 bases at V and 4 bases at J, with 5 bases in the middle. The CDR3 DNA is TGCAGTGCTAGAGATCGCCCAGATACGCAGTATTTT. Residues: CSARDRPDTQYF.

Concerning this clonotype: This may stem from a read error, because a much larger clone lies one nucleotide away. The V and J genes are TRBV20-1 and TRBJ2-1, with 9 nucleotides matching TRBD2. Unmatched junction bases numbered 1, after V lost 1 base and J lost 3 bases. CDR1 is DFQATT and CDR2 is SNEGSKA in the germline V gene (reference sequence). The CDR3 has 14 residues. The CDR3 DNA is TGCAGTGCTAGAGTAGCGGGGGACTACAATGAGCAGTTCTTC. Encoded protein: CSARVAGDYNEQFF.

The V gene is TRBV10-3, the J gene TRBJ1-2; D is undetermined. Germline V gene data show CDR1 as ENHRY and CDR2 as SYGVKD. V was clipped by 8 bases and J by 8 bases, with 12 bases between them. CDR3 length: 11 amino acids. The CDR3 bases are TGTGCCATCGGTGGACGCGGGGGCTACACCTTC. Its protein is CAIGGRGGYTF.

Notes on this clonotype: This clone may be a read error of a much larger clone one base away. The chain recombines TRBV4-1 with TRBJ1-2; no clear D gene. CDR1 is MGHRA, CDR2 YSYEKL, per germline. Trimming shortened V by 4 bases and J by 8 bases, and 11 bases separated the two germline ends. This CDR3 has 12 amino acids. CDR3 protein: CASSLNRRGYTF. CDR3 sequence (DNA): TGCGCCAGCAGCCTCAACCGTCGAGGCTACACCTTC.

Details on this clonotype: A much larger clone lies one base from this, so it may be a read error. The DNA is left out, because the CDR3 cannot be placed on it with certainty; the CDR3 is given as TCRdb lists it. The J gene is TRBJ2-7, the V gene TRBV28; the D segment call TRBD1 is taken from the table without a DNA check. Germline V lookup: CDR1 MDHEN, CDR2 SYDVKM. The length of the CDR3 is 14 amino acids, counting both ends. The chain's CDR3 is CASSTSGRGNEQYF.

This CDR3 reads CATVQGLSNQPQHF. The CDR3 DNA reads TGTGCCACGGTGCAGGGTCTGAGCAATCAGCCCCAGCATTTT. The chain joins TRBV10-3 to TRBJ1-5; weak D call: TRBD1 (5 bases). V was trimmed by 10 bases and J by 1 base, leaving 14 bases between them. The CDR3 has 14 amino acids. Germline V lookup: CDR1 ENHRY, CDR2 SYGVKD.

Points on this clonotype: Its ends do not fully match the called genes, so a read error is possible. DNA for the CDR3: TGTGCCAGCAGCCGAAGACAGGGCACAGATGCGCAGTATTTT. Translating gives CASSRRQGTDAQYF. The J gene is TRBJ2-3, the V gene TRBV3-1, with 7 bases matching TRBD1. Looked up from germline, CDR1 is LGHDT and CDR2 is YNNKEL (reference sequence). The CDR3 runs to 14 residues.

This clonotype showed up just a few times. This probably arose from a read error, given a far larger clone one base away. The rearrangement uses TRBV12-3 or TRBV12-4 and TRBJ2-5; D gene uncertain. With 5 bases removed from V and 2 bases from J, the gap between germline ends came to 3 bases. CDR3 size: 11 residues. The CDR3 coding sequence is TGTGCCAGCAGTAAACAAGAGACCCAGTACTTC. It codes for CASSKQETQYF.

This clonotype was observed a few times. The V call is TRBV12-3 or TRBV12-4, the J call TRBJ1-4, with 8 bases lining up with TRBD1. The V gene end was trimmed by 5 bases and the J gene end by 8 bases; junction bases not matched to a gene: 10. The CDR3 length is 15 residues. CDR3 bases: TGTGCCAGCAGTCTGGCGGGACAGGTGACCGAAAAACTGTTTTTT. It yields the protein CASSLAGQVTEKLFF.

In this sample, this clonotype turned up many times. The chain links TRBV3-1 to TRBJ1-2; 7 bases are a match to TRBD1. The trim removed 0 bases at V and 7 bases at J, leaving 8 bases unmatched. Germline lookup yields CDR1 LGHDT and CDR2 YNNKEL (reference sequence). The CDR3 runs to 15 residues. CDR3 in amino acids: CASSQDRQGVSGYTF. CDR3 coding DNA: TGTGCCAGCAGCCAAGATAGGCAGGGGGTCTCTGGCTACACCTTC.

The table lists this clonotype with many counts. The gene calls are TRBV7-3 and TRBJ2-3; 9 nucleotides match TRBD2. Germline-derived CDR1 and CDR2 are SGHTA and FQGTGA. The V gene end was trimmed by 6 bases and the J gene end by 4 bases; junction bases not matched to a gene: 2. The CDR3 is 13 residues long. The DNA of the CDR3 is TGTGCCAGCAGTAGCGGGGGCGCAGATACGCAGTATTTT. Encoded protein: CASSSGGADTQYF.

This clonotype was recorded many times. The V gene is TRBV7-2, the J gene TRBJ1-1, with D tentatively TRBD1 (5 bases). Germline V gene lookup returns CDR1 SGHTA and CDR2 FQGNSA. The length of the CDR3 is 13 residues. Trimming pared 3 bases from V and 3 bases from J, leaving 8 bases between. The CDR3 here is CASSLGVHTEAFF. Here the CDR3 DNA reads TGTGCCAGCAGCTTGGGGGTCCACACTGAAGCTTTCTTT.

V and J are TRBV7-3 and TRBJ1-2; 11 nucleotides align to TRBD1. V gave up 5 bases and J gave up 6 bases; unmatched junction bases: 5. This CDR3 is built from 14 residues. The germline V gene has CDR1 SGHTA and CDR2 FQGTGA. CDR3 region: CASSRGQGAHGYTF. The CDR3 coding sequence is TGTGCCAGCAGCCGCGGACAGGGGGCGCATGGCTACACCTTC. Full variable domain (remainder filled in from reference TRBV7-3 and TRBJ1-2): GAGVSQTPSNKVTEKGKYVELRCDPISGHTALYWYRQSLGQGPEFLIYFQGTGAADDSGLPNDRFFAVRPEGSVSTLKIQRTERGDSAVYLCASSRGQGAHGYTFGSGTRLTVV.

To note about this clonotype: Germline and junction disagree at one end, which may indicate a read error. CDR3 protein: CASSPRVEETQYF. The CDR3 DNA reads TGTGCCAGCAGTCCGCGAGTAGAAGAGACCCAGTACTTC. This sequence joins TRBV10-3 and TRBJ2-5; D gene uncertain. The length of the CDR3 is 13 residues. Germline CDR1 reads ENHRY; CDR2 reads SYGVKD.

This clonotype has a count of ten or more. V is TRBV20-1 and J is TRBJ1-1, with D tentatively TRBD1 (5 bases). CDR3 length: 13 residues. V was shortened by 6 bases and J by 4 bases, with 15 bases between the two germline ends. From germline, CDR1 is DFQATT and CDR2 SNEGSKA (reference sequence). The CDR3 reads CSARYRGGTEAFF. Here the CDR3 DNA reads TGCAGTGCCCGGTATAGGGGCGGCACTGAAGCTTTCTTT.

Many counts were recorded for this clonotype. The CDR3 DNA sequence: TGCAGTGCTAAAAGGGAGGCCAGCTCCTACAATGAGCAGTTCTTC. Residues: CSAKREASSYNEQFF. The rearrangement links TRBV20-1 to TRBJ2-1; a possible D gene is TRBD2 (6 bases). The CDR3 contains 15 residues. Germline CDR1 reads DFQATT; CDR2 reads SNEGSKA (reference sequence). V was shortened by 4 bases and J by 0 bases, with 13 bases between the two germline ends.

The V and J genes are TRBV27 and TRBJ1-2; no reliable D call. Germline-derived CDR1 and CDR2 are MNHEY and SMNVEV (reference sequence). This CDR3 region has 15 residues. V dropped 0 bases and J dropped 4 bases, with 12 bases sitting between them. Here the CDR3 reads CASSLSVGSLYGYTF. As DNA, the CDR3 is TGTGCCAGCAGTTTATCTGTCGGCAGTCTCTATGGCTACACCTTC.

The chain couples TRBV7-2 to TRBJ1-2; D is uncertain. V dropped 3 bases and J dropped 2 bases, with 7 bases sitting between them. Germline V CDR1 and CDR2: SGHTA, FQGNSA. The CDR3 has 13 amino acids. The CDR3 DNA reads as TGTGCCAGCAGCTTCAACGGCAACTATGGCTACACCTTC. This encodes CASSFNGNYGYTF.

In its sample, this clonotype was seen many times. V gene TRBV11-2 combines with J gene TRBJ2-7; D is uncertain. Germline lookup yields CDR1 SGHAT and CDR2 FQNNGV. This CDR3 has 13 amino acids. Trimming stripped 3 bases from V and 6 bases from J, with 12 bases between. The CDR3 DNA sequence: TGTGCCAGCAGCTTGCAACCCGTTTCCGAGCAGTACTTC. Translated: CASSLQPVSEQYF. The complete variable domain, with remaining parts taken from reference TRBV11-2 and TRBJ2-7, reads EAGVAQSPRYKIIEKRQSVAFWCNPISGHATLYWYQQILGQGPKLLIQFQNNGVVDDSQLPKDRFSAERLKGVDSTLKIQPAKLEDSAVYLCASSLQPVSEQYFGPGTRLTVT.

As concerns this clonotype: Mismatch with germline at one junction end may stem from a read error. The V gene is TRBV20-1, the J gene TRBJ2-7; 8 bases map to TRBD1. Germline V lookup: CDR1 DFQATT, CDR2 SNEGSKA (reference sequence). This CDR3 is 13 amino acids long. CDR3 DNA sequence: TGCAGTGCCACGGACAGGGCCTCCTGCGAGCAGTACTTC. Translated: CSATDRASCEQYF.

This clonotype appeared many times. The rearrangement links TRBV3-1 to TRBJ2-1; 12 bases line up with TRBD2. The CDR3 runs to 17 residues. Germline V lookup: CDR1 LGHDT, CDR2 YNNKEL (reference sequence). The V and J ends lost 6 bases and 0 bases, in that order; junction bases with no gene match: 6. CDR3 region: CASSRTSGTLSYNEQFF. In nucleotides, the CDR3 is TGTGCCAGCAGTCGGACTAGCGGGACCCTCTCCTACAATGAGCAGTTCTTC.

This clonotype was counted once. The chain recombines TRBV4-1 with TRBJ2-1, with D tentatively TRBD2 (5 bases). The germline V gene has CDR1 MGHRA and CDR2 YSYEKL. The CDR3 contains 17 residues. V was cut by 1 base and J by 9 bases, with 22 bases left in between. CDR3 coding DNA: TGCGCCAGCAGCCAAGTCCTACCAACCCCGGAGGCAAGTGAGCAGTTCTTC. As protein: CASSQVLPTPEASEQFF.

The rearrangement uses TRBV6-2 or TRBV6-3 and TRBJ2-1, with D unresolved. This CDR3 is 14 amino acids long. Germline-derived CDR1 and CDR2 are MNHEY and SVGEGT. Trimming shortened V by 6 bases and J by 1 base, and 10 bases separated the two germline ends. The DNA of the CDR3 is TGTGCCAGCAGCCGACCCGGATCCTACAATGAGCAGTTCTTC. The encoded protein is CASSRPGSYNEQFF.

V and J are TRBV18 and TRBJ1-2, with 8 bases that match TRBD1. This CDR3 is built from 15 residues. V was pared by 3 bases and J by 3 bases, with 6 bases of the junction left unmatched. CDR1 is KGHSH and CDR2 is LQKENI in the germline V gene. CDR3 loop: CASSPRGQGDYGYTF. The CDR3, as DNA: TGTGCCAGCTCACCCAGAGGACAGGGCGACTATGGCTACACCTTC.

Ten or more counts support this clonotype. V gene TRBV5-6 combines with J gene TRBJ2-3; D gene ambiguous. Germline V gene sequence: CDR1 SGHDT, CDR2 YYEEEE. V was pared by 2 bases and J by 3 bases, with 13 bases between. This CDR3 region has 15 residues. CDR3 bases: TGTGCCAGCAGCTTTGGCCATGGTGGGACAGATACGCAGTATTTT. It specifies CASSFGHGGTDTQYF.

J is TRBJ2-1 and V is TRBV5-1; D ambiguous. The germline V gene encodes CDR1 SGHRS and CDR2 YFSETQ. V was pared by 0 bases and J by 2 bases, with 9 bases between. This CDR3 has 15 amino acids. The CDR3 DNA is TGCGCCAGCAGCTTGGCCCCTGAGACCTACAATGAGCAGTTCTTC. Residues: CASSLAPETYNEQFF.

As to this clonotype: At one end, the junction sequence differs from germline, possibly due to a read error. The chain combines TRBV5-1 with TRBJ2-5; the D gene is possibly TRBD1 (5 bases). Germline V gene data show CDR1 as SGHRS and CDR2 as YFSETQ. CDR3 length equals 14 residues. CDR3 residues: CASSLPGFQETQHF. The CDR3 coding sequence is TGCGCCAGCAGCTTACCAGGGTTTCAAGAGACCCAGCACTTC.

This clonotype turned up a few times. This chain connects TRBV20-1 to TRBJ1-5; D gene unclear. The germline V and J ends were trimmed by 4 bases and 0 bases, with 13 bases remaining between them. Germline V gene sequence: CDR1 DFQATT, CDR2 SNEGSKA (reference sequence). The CDR3 sequence is 15 residues long. CDR3 sequence: CSAKDRENSNQPQHF. CDR3 DNA sequence: TGCAGTGCTAAAGATAGGGAGAATAGCAATCAGCCCCAGCATTTT.

The sample holds many counts of this clonotype. The chain links TRBV4-1 to TRBJ1-4, with D possibly TRBD1 on 5 matching bases. V was shortened by 4 bases and J by 13 bases, with 25 bases between the two germline ends. The germline V gene has CDR1 MGHRA and CDR2 YSYEKL. CDR3 length: 16 residues. CDR3 DNA sequence: TGCGCCAGCAGCCCCCGCTCGGGGGGGGGAAGTGATGGACTGTTTTTT. It encodes CASSPRSGGGSDGLFF.